What follows are 7 T cell receptor beta chains derived from one specimen sequenced in a study of T cell changes during pregnancy in multiple sclerosis. Some clones are missing from TCRdb's copy, which holds only in-frame ones; the method was immunoSEQ multiplex PCR. The sample consists of about 39,000 clones, around 93% of them appearing once. The sequences come from CD8+ T cells from peripheral blood mononuclear cells, collected before pregnancy. The receptors here all came from a female donor with multiple sclerosis, enrolled in a pregnancy study.

Here the CDR3 reads CASSGGGSQYF. CDR3 in DNA: TGTGCCAGCAGCGGTGGAGGATCCCAGTACTTC. The chain has TRBV9 and TRBJ2-7; D is perhaps TRBD2 (5 bases). V lost 3 bases and J 10 bases, leaving 11 bases between the germline ends. Germline CDR1 reads SGDLS; CDR2 reads YYNGEE. The CDR3 has 11 residues.

This clone appeared once. This sequence joins TRBV5-5 and TRBJ1-1, with a weak D call TRBD1 (5 bases). In germline, CDR1 is SGHKS, CDR2 YYEKEE (reference sequence). The CDR3 has 14 amino acids. Deletions cut 0 bases from V and 2 bases from J, with 8 bases between. CDR3 loop: CASSLGRVNTEAFF. The CDR3 DNA sequence: TGTGCCAGCAGCTTGGGCAGGGTTAACACTGAAGCTTTCTTT.

The chain employs TRBV5-6 and TRBJ2-3; D is undetermined. The CDR3 length is 17 residues. Germline V gene sequence: CDR1 SGHDT, CDR2 YYEEEE. V lost 4 bases, J lost 0 bases, and 18 bases lay in between. The CDR3 coding sequence is TGTGCCAGCAGCCCCGTTTGGTGGCTCTTAAGCACAGATACGCAGTATTTT. It codes for CASSPVWWLLSTDTQYF.

The chain couples TRBV5-6 to TRBJ2-7, with D perhaps matching TRBD1 (5 bases). The V gene's germline CDR1 is SGHDT and CDR2 YYEEEE. The ends were cut back, 6 bases at V and 6 bases at J, with 19 bases in the middle. This CDR3 has 14 amino acids. The CDR3 region is CASTPQGSLSEQYF. The CDR3 region has the DNA TGTGCCAGCACCCCTCAGGGTAGTCTTAGCGAGCAGTACTTC.

The chain uses TRBV7-2 and TRBJ2-5; tentatively, D is TRBD2 (6 bases). The V gene lost 5 bases and the J gene lost 2 bases, with 18 bases spanning the gap. The CDR3 length is 16 residues. Germline loops: CDR1 SGHTA, CDR2 FQGNSA. Here the CDR3 reads CASSIGAGRLQETQYF. CDR3 coding DNA: TGTGCCAGCAGCATCGGGGCAGGGAGGTTGCAAGAGACCCAGTACTTC.

Here the CDR3 reads CAWRPRLNTGELFF. CDR3 coding DNA: TGTGCCTGGAGACCCAGGCTTAACACCGGGGAGCTGTTTTTT. V is TRBV30 and J is TRBJ2-2; no firm D call. Trimming stripped 3 bases from V and 2 bases from J, with 10 bases between. The CDR3 has 14 residues. Per the germline V gene, CDR1 is GTSNPN and CDR2 is SVGIG (reference sequence). The complete variable domain, with remaining parts taken from reference TRBV30 and TRBJ2-2, reads SQTIHQWPATLVQPVGSPLSLECTVEGTSNPNLYWYRQAAGRGLQLLFYSVGIGQISSEVPQNLSASRPQDRQFILSSKKLLLSDSGFYLCAWRPRLNTGELFFGEGSRLTVL.

This clone was seen only once. The chain joins TRBV9 to TRBJ2-7, with D possibly TRBD2 on 5 matching bases. The CDR3 spans 15 residues. Germline-derived CDR1 and CDR2 are SGDLS and YYNGEE. V was cut by 4 bases and J by 0 bases, with 14 bases left in between. In nucleotides, the CDR3 is TGTGCCAGCAGCCCCTCGACGGGATACTCCTACGAGCAGTACTTC. It encodes CASSPSTGYSYEQYF.